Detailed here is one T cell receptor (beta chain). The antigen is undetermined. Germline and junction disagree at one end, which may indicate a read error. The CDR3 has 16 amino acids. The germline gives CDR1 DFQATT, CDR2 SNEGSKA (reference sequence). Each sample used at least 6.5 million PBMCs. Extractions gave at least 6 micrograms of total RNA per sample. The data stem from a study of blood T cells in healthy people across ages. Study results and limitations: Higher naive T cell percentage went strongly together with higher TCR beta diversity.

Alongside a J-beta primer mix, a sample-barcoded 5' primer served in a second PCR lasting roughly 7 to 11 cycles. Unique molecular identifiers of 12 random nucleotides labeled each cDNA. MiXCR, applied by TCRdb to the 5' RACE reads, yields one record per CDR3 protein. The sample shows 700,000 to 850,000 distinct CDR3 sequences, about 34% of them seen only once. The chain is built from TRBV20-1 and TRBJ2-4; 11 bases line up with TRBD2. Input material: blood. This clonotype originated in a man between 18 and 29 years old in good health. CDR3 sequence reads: CSAPRSGLAEKTIQYF. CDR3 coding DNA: TGCAGTGCTCCTCGCTCGGGACTAGCGGAAAAAACCATTCAGTACTTC.